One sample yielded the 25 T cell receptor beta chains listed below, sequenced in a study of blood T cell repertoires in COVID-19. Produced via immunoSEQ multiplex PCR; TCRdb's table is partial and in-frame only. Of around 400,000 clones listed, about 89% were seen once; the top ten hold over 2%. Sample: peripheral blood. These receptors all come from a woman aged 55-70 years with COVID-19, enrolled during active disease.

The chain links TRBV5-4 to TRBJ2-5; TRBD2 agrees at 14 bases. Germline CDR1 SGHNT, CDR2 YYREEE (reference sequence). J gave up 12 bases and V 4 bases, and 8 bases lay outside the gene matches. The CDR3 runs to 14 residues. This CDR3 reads CASSPGTSGGAEYF. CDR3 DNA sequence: TGTGCCAGCAGCCCCGGGACTAGCGGGGGTGCAGAGTACTTC.

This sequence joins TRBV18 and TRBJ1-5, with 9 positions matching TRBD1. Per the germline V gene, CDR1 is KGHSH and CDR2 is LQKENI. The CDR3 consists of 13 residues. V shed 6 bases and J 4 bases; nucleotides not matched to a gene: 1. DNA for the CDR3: TGTGCCAGCTCTGGGACAGGGAATCAGCCCCAGCATTTT. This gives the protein CASSGTGNQPQHF.

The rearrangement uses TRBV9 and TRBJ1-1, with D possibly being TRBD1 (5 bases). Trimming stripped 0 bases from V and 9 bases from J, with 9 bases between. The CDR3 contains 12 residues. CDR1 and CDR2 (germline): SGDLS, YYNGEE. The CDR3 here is CASSVDTGQAFF. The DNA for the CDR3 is TGTGCCAGCAGCGTAGATACAGGCCAAGCTTTCTTT.

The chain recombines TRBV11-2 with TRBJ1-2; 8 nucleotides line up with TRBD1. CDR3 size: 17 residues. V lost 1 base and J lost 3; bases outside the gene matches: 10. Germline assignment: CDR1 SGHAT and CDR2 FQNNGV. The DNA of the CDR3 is TGTGCCAGCAGCTTAGGCCTCAGGGGGCCTCTTGACTATGGCTACACCTTC. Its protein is CASSLGLRGPLDYGYTF.

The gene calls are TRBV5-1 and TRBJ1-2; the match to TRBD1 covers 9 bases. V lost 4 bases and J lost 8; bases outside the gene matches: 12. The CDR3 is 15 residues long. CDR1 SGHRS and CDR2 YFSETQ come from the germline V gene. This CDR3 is CASSTRTGAPLGYTF. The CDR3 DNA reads TGCGCCAGCAGCACCCGGACAGGGGCACCTTTGGGCTACACCTTC.

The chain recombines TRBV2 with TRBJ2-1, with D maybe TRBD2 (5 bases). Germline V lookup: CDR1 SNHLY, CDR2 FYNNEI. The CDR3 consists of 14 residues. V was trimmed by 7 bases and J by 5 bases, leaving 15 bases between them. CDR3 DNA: TGTGCCAGCAAGAGGGTAGGACCGAACAATGAGCAGTTCTTC. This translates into CASKRVGPNNEQFF.

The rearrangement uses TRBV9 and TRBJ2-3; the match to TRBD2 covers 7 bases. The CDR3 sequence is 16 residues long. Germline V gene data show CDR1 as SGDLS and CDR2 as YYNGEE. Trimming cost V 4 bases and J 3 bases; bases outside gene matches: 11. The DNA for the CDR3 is TGTGCCAGCAGCCTCCGTCATCTCGGGGGGACAGATACGCAGTATTTT. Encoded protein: CASSLRHLGGTDTQYF. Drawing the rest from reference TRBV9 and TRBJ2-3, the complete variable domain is DSGVTQTPKHLITATGQRVTLRCSPRSGDLSVYWYQQSLDQGLQFLIQYYNGEERAKGNILERFSAQQFPDLHSELNLSSLELGDSALYFCASSLRHLGGTDTQYFGPGTRLTVL.

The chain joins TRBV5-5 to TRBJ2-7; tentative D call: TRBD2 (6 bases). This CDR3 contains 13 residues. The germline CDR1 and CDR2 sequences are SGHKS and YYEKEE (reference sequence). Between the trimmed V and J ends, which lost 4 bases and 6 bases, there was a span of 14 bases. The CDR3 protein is CASSPQPGGEQYF. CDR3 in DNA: TGTGCCAGCAGCCCGCAACCCGGGGGCGAGCAGTACTTC.

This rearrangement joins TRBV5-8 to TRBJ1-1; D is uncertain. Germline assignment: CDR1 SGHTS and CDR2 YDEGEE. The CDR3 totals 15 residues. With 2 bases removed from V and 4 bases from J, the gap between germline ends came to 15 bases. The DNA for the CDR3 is TGTGCCAGCAGCTTCGACACTTCTACTCTCACTGAAGCTTTCTTT. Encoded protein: CASSFDTSTLTEAFF.

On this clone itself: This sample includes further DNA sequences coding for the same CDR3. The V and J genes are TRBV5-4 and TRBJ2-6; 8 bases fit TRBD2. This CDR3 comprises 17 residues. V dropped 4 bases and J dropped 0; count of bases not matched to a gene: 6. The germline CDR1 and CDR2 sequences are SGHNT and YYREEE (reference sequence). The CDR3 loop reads CASSRSGGISGANVLTF. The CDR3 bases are TGTGCCAGCAGCAGAAGCGGGGGCATCTCTGGGGCCAACGTCCTGACTTTC.

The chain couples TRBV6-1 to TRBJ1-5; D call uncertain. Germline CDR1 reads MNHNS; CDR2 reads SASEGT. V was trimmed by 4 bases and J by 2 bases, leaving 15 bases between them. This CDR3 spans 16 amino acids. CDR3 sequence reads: CASSALDRGRNQPQHF. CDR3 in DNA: TGTGCCAGCAGTGCGCTGGACCGGGGTCGCAATCAGCCCCAGCATTTT.

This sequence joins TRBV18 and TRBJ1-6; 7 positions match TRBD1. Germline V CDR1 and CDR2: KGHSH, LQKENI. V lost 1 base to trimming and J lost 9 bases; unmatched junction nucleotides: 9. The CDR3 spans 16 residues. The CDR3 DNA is TGTGCCAGCTCACCACTTGTCGCCAGGGGGATTTCACCCCTCCACTTT. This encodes CASSPLVARGISPLHF.

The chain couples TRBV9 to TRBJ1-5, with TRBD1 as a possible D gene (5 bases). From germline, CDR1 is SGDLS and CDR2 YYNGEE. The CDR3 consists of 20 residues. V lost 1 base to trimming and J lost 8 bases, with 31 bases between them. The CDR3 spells CASSVPHRGGVPTFIKPQHF. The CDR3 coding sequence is TGTGCCAGCAGCGTACCTCATCGGGGGGGGGTTCCCACCTTTATCAAGCCCCAGCATTTT.

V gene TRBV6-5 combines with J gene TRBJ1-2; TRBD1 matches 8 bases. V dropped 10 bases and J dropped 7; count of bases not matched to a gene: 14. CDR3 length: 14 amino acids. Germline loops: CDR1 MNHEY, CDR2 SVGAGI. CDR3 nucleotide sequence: TGTGCCACCTCTGGGCAGGGGGCGATTCGTGGCTACACCTTC. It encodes CATSGQGAIRGYTF.

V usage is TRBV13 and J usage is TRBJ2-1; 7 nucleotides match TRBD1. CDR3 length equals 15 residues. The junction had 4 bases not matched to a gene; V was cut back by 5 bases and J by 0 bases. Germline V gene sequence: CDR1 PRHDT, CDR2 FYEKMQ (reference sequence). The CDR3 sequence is CASSRDSSSYNEQFF. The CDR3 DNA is TGTGCCAGCAGCCGGGACAGTAGCTCCTACAATGAGCAGTTCTTC.

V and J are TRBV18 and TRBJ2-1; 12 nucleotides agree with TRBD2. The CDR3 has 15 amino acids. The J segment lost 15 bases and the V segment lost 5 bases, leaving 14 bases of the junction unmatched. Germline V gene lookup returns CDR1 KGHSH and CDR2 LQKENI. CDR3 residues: CASSSGTSGPGVLFF. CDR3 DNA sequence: TGTGCCAGCTCATCGGGGACTAGCGGGCCGGGGGTTCTGTTCTTC. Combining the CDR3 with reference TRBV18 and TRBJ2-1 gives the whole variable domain NAGVMQNPRHLVRRRGQEARLRCSPMKGHSHVYWYRQLPEEGLKFMVYLQKENIIDESGMPKERFSAEFPKEGPSILRIQQVVRGDSAAYFCASSSGTSGPGVLFFGPGTRLTVL.

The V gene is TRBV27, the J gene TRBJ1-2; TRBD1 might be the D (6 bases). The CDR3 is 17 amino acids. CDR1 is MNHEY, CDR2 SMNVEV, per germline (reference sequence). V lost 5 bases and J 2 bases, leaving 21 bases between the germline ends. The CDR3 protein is CASSKLGSGAANYGYTF. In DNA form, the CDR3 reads TGTGCCAGCAGTAAACTCGGGTCAGGGGCCGCCAACTATGGCTACACCTTC.

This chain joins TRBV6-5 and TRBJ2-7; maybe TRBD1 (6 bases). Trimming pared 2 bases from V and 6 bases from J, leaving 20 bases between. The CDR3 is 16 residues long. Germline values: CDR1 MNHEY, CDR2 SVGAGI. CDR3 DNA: TGTGCCAGCAGTTACCTGTACACAGGGAGTTCGGGCGAGCAGTACTTC. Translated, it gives CASSYLYTGSSGEQYF.

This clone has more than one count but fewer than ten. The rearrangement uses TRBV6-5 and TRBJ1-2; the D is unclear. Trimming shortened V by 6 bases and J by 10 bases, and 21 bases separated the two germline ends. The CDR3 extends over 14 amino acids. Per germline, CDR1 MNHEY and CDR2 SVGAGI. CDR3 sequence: CASRAALGPRVYTF. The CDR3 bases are TGTGCCAGCAGGGCCGCCCTGGGCCCGAGGGTCTACACCTTC.

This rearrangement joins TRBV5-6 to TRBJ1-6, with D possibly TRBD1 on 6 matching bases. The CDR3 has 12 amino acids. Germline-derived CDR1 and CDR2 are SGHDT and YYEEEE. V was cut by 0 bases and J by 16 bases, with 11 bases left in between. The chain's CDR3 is CASSLEGRGLHF. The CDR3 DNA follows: TGTGCCAGCAGCTTGGAGGGCAGGGGACTCCACTTT.

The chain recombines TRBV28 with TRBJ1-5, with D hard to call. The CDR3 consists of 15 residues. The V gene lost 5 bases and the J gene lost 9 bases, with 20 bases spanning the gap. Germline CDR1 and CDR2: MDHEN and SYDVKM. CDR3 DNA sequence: TGTGCCAGCAGTAGCAGACCCCTGCCGGGTCTGCCCCAGCATTTT. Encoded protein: CASSSRPLPGLPQHF.

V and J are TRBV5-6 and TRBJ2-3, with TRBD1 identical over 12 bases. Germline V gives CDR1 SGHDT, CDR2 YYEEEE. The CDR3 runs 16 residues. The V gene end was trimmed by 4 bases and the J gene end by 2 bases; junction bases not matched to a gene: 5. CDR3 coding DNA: TGTGCCAGCAGCGGGGGGACAGGGGGCCCCACAGATACGCAGTATTTT. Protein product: CASSGGTGGPTDTQYF.

The CDR3: CASSIQVGGMNTEAFF. Here the CDR3 DNA reads TGTGCCAGTAGTATACAGGTCGGGGGGATGAACACTGAAGCTTTCTTT. This chain connects TRBV19 to TRBJ1-1; a weak D match, TRBD1 (5 bases). V lost 2 bases, J lost 0 bases, and 13 bases lay in between. Germline CDR1 LNHDA, CDR2 SQIVND (reference sequence). CDR3 length: 16 amino acids.

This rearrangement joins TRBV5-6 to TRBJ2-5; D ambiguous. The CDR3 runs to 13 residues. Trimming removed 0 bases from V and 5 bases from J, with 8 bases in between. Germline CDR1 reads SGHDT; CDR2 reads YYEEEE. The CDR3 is CASSLAPVETQYF. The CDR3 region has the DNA TGTGCCAGCAGCTTGGCCCCGGTCGAGACCCAGTACTTC.

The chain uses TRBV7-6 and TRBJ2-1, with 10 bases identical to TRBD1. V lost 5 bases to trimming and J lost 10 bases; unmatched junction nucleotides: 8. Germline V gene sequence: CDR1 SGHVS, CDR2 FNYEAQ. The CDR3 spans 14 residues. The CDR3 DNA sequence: TGTGCCAGCAGCCTCGACAGGGGGCGAGGGGAGCAGTTCTTC. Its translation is CASSLDRGRGEQFF.